The source of this T cell receptor (beta chain) is a study of blood T cell repertoires in COVID-19. Germline V gene sequence: CDR1 SNHLY, CDR2 FYNNEI. This CDR3 has 15 residues. V dropped 6 bases and J dropped 3; count of bases not matched to a gene: 7. The repertoire was sequenced with immunoSEQ multiplex PCR; TCRdb's copy has only in-frame clones and lacks some. This repertoire shows around 130,000 clones, around 87% found once; its top ten account for approximately 28%. Sequenced sample: peripheral blood. The source is a man between 65 and 85 years old with active or convalescent COVID-19. This chain joins TRBV2 and TRBJ1-5, with TRBD1 identical over 8 bases. The CDR3 DNA reads TGTGCCAGCAGCGAGACAGGGGACACCAATCAGCCCCAGCATTTT. As protein: CASSETGDTNQPQHF.